The subject of this entry is one T cell receptor (beta chain). This entry is derived from a study of blood T cell repertoires in COVID-19. Across the whole study: Samples representing acute and convalescent COVID-19 were sourced from the United States, Italy and Spain. Nucleic acid was either cDNA or gDNA, and it came from T cells, B-cell-depleted T cells, or PBMCs.

Original handling: Reference gene primer amplification in the assay estimated nucleated cell counts. The method was immunoSEQ multiplex PCR; TCRdb's version includes in-frame clones alone and lacks a portion of them. V and J calls and clone size come straight from that table; D and trimming were deduced from the DNA. Of around 190,000 clones in the sample, 65% to 90% are singletons; the top ten hold less than 15%. V lost 10 bases, J lost 0 bases, and 13 bases lay in between. CDR3 length: 14 residues. Germline V CDR1 and CDR2: SNHLY, FYNNEI. The sequence came from a human donor in a cohort sampled during active COVID-19. The chain joins TRBV2 to TRBJ2-1; no clear D. Sequenced material: peripheral blood. The CDR3 is CATRRTPSYNEQFF. CDR3 bases: TGTGCCACTCGGAGAACCCCCTCCTACAATGAGCAGTTCTTC.